The clone carrying this T cell receptor (beta chain) was seen a few times. Germline CDR1 GTSNPN, CDR2 SVGIG (reference sequence). The CDR3 length is 15 residues. V gave up 4 bases and J gave up 2 bases; unmatched junction bases: 7. The sample comes from a study of blood T cell repertoires in COVID-19. In the original workflow: Reference gene primer amplification in the assay estimated nucleated cell counts. Clones were sequenced by immunoSEQ multiplex PCR, and TCRdb holds only the in-frame ones, with some missing. V and J calls and clone size are copied from that table; D and trimming were computed from the DNA. The sample contains approximately 98,000 clones, just over 70% of which appear only once.

Input material: peripheral blood. The clonotype was recovered from a woman aged 40 to 50 with acute or convalescent COVID-19. V and J are TRBV30 and TRBJ1-4; 7 nucleotides agree with TRBD1. The CDR3 region is CAWTPLQGTNEKLFF. The CDR3 DNA follows: TGTGCCTGGACTCCGCTACAGGGGACTAATGAAAAACTGTTTTTT.